This TCR beta chain was sequenced during a study of T cell repertoires in cytomegalovirus infection. TCRdb independently ran MiXCR on the reads; one entry per CDR3 protein. The table has hundreds of thousands of distinct CDR3 sequences, less than 40% seen once. Between the trimmed V and J ends, which lost 6 bases and 4 bases, there was a span of 16 bases. Germline lookup yields CDR1 MDHEN and CDR2 SYDVKM. CDR3 size: 15 residues. Sequencing was carried out using PBMCs. The chain recombines TRBV28 with TRBJ1-5, with D possibly matching TRBD1 (6 bases). This clonotype was obtained from a human donor in good health (CMV status not recorded). Some clones in this sample may be carry-over from other donors' samples. This chain's CDR3 is CASSVTRGSNQPQHF. DNA of the CDR3: TGTGCCAGCAGCGTGACCAGGGGTTCAAATCAGCCCCAGCATTTT.